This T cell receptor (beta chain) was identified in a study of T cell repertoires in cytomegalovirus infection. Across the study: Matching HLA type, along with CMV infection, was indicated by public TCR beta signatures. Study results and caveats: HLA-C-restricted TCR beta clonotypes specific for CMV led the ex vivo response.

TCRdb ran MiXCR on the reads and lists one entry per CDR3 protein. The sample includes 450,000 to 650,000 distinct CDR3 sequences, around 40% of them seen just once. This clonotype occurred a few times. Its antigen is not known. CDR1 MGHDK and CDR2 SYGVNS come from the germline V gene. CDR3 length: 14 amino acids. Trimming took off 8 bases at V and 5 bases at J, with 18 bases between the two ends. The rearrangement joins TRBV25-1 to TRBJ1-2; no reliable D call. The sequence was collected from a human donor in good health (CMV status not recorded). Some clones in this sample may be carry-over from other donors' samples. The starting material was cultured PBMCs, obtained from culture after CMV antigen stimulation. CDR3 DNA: TGTGCCAGCGCCGAACCCGAGGCGCCGTATGGCTACACCTTC. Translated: CASAEPEAPYGYTF.